The 9 T cell receptor beta chains presented below share a single source sample, sequenced in a study of T cell clonality in common variable immunodeficiency. Repertoires were generated with immunoSEQ multiplex PCR, while TCRdb's copy carries only in-frame clones and drops some. The specimen has about 74,000 clones, none found just once. Material for sequencing was peripheral blood mononuclear cells. The receptors shown here come from a person aged 18 to 75 in good health.

This clone has a count of ten or more. Read data end 3 residues before the CDR3 end; the end is taken from the germline J gene. The J gene is TRBJ2-2, the V gene TRBV5-1; no reliable D call. Per germline, CDR1 SGHRS and CDR2 YFSETQ. The CDR3 totals 14 residues. The germline V and J ends were trimmed by 4 bases and 1 base, with 8 bases remaining between them. This chain's CDR3 is CASSGRVNTGELFF. CDR3 DNA (partial): TGCGCCAGCAGCGGCCGGGTGAACACCGGGGAG. The entire variable domain, with the rest obtained from reference TRBV5-1 and TRBJ2-2, is as follows: KAGVTQTPRYLIKTRGQQVTLSCSPISGHRSVSWYQQTPGQGLQFLFEYFSETQRNKGNFPGRFSGRQFSNSRSEMNVSTLELGDSALYLCASSGRVNTGELFFGEGSRLTVL.

This clone was seen ten or more times. The read comes to an end 3 residues before the CDR3 does, leaving the germline J gene to fill in the end. The V gene is TRBV2, the J gene TRBJ1-1; D unclear. Germline CDR1 SNHLY, CDR2 FYNNEI. This CDR3 has 12 amino acids. V was pared by 6 bases and J by 4 bases, with 9 bases between. The CDR3 bases that were read are TGTGCCAGCAGGGGCCCAGGCACTGAA. Amino acids: CASRGPGTE. The full CDR3 sequence reads CASRGPGTEAFF.

This clone appeared many times. The read ends 3 residues shy of where the CDR3 ends; the end is completed using the germline J gene. The chain employs TRBV7-3 and TRBJ2-2; no firm D call. V was trimmed by 5 bases and J by 7 bases, leaving 11 bases between them. The length of the CDR3 is 13 residues. In germline, CDR1 is SGHTA, CDR2 FQGTGA. CDR3 protein: CASSLLTGGELFF. The DNA read from the CDR3 is TGTGCCAGCAGCCTGTTAACGGGCGGGGAG. Full variable domain (outside the CDR3, taken from reference TRBV7-3 and TRBJ2-2): GAGVSQTPSNKVTEKGKYVELRCDPISGHTALYWYRQSLGQGPEFLIYFQGTGAADDSGLPNDRFFAVRPEGSVSTLKIQRTERGDSAVYLCASSLLTGGELFFGEGSRLTVL.

This clone was seen repeatedly, ten times or more. The CDR3 reads CASSSQGTQETQYF. The CDR3 DNA, read in part, is TGTGCCAGCAGCTCACAGGGTACCCAAGAGACC. The chain uses TRBV7-9 and TRBJ2-5, with TRBD1 as a possible D gene (6 bases). The read ends 3 residues early relative to the CDR3; the germline J gene fills the gap. Germline lookup yields CDR1 SEHNR and CDR2 FQNEAQ (reference sequence). With 4 bases removed from V and 1 base from J, the gap between germline ends came to 10 bases. The CDR3 contains 14 residues.

Partial CDR3 DNA: TGTGCCAGCAGTCCCGGGACAGGGCCCTACGAC. It yields the protein CASSPGTGPYD. The complete CDR3 sequence is CASSPGTGPYDYTF. The genes are TRBV7-3 and TRBJ1-2, with 9 bases matching TRBD1. The CDR3 extends 3 residues past the end of the read, so its final part is completed from the germline J gene. CDR1 SGHTA and CDR2 FQGTGA come from the germline V gene. CDR3 size: 14 residues.

The table lists this clone with many counts. The read halts 3 residues ahead of the CDR3 end, with the missing end drawn from the germline J gene. The J gene is TRBJ2-3, the V gene TRBV3-1 (or the pseudogene TRBV3-2); D might be TRBD1 (5 bases). Germline-derived CDR1 and CDR2 are LGHDT and YNNKEL (reference sequence). This CDR3 spans 17 amino acids. Trimming cost V 1 base and J 5 bases, with 19 bases left between them. The CDR3 sequence: CASSQVPAPGLGDTQYF. CDR3 DNA, as far as it was read: TGTGCCAGCAGCCAAGTTCCGGCTCCAGGGTTGGGAGATACG.

This clone has ten or more counts. The DNA ends 3 residues before the CDR3 does, and the rest of the CDR3 is filled in from the germline J gene. The V call is TRBV30, the J call TRBJ1-1, with D tentatively TRBD1 (5 bases). The CDR3 has 13 residues. V lost 2 bases to trimming and J lost 4 bases, with 11 bases between them. In germline, CDR1 is GTSNPN, CDR2 SVGIG (reference sequence). The part of the CDR3 DNA that was read is TGTGCCTGGAGTTCAGAAAGGGGCACTGAA. It encodes CAWSSERGTE. The full CDR3 protein reads CAWSSERGTEAFF.

This clone was counted ten times or more. The missing CDR3 end, 3 residues past where the read stops, is filled in from the germline J gene. The chain links TRBV5-1 to TRBJ2-1; the D is unclear. The CDR3 consists of 13 residues. V was pared by 2 bases and J by 7 bases, with 10 bases between. Germline CDR1 reads SGHRS; CDR2 reads YFSETQ. The sequenced CDR3 bases are TGCGCCAGCAGCTTCCAACTGCTAAATGAG. This translates into CASSFQLLNE. The entire CDR3 protein reads CASSFQLLNEQFF.

There are many counts of this clone. Coverage ceases 3 residues before the CDR3 finishes, and the germline J gene fills in the end. The gene calls are TRBV7-2 and TRBJ1-4; D remains ambiguous. Germline V gene lookup returns CDR1 SGHTA and CDR2 FQGNSA. The CDR3 contains 14 residues. The V end lost 5 bases, the J end lost 2 bases, and 9 bases lay between the germline ends. CDR3 sequence reads: CASSTQATNEKLFF. The DNA read from the CDR3 is TGTGCCAGCAGCACGCAGGCCACTAATGAAAAA. Complete variable domain (other parts from reference TRBV7-2 and TRBJ1-4): GAGVSQSPSNKVTEKGKDVELRCDPISGHTALYWYRQSLGQGLEFLIYFQGNSAPDKSGLPSDRFSAERTGGSVSTLTIQRTQQEDSAVYLCASSTQATNEKLFFGSGTQLSVL.